This paragraph covers one T cell receptor beta chain sequence. The antigen this receptor binds is unknown. No base quality information exists; no much larger clone differs at one position. This entry belongs to a study of blood T cell repertoires in COVID-19 (dated by TCRdb to 2019 to 2021). Broadly, across the study: Samples from collaborators originated in the United States, Italy and Spain and spanned both the acute and convalescent phases of COVID-19. The prospective study material was composed of cDNA or gDNA derived from T cells, B-cell-depleted T cells, or PBMCs. Deeply sampled blood TCRbeta repertoires from subjects exposed to, actively infected with, or recovered from COVID-19 were included in the dataset. The repertoires were released in a freely available public database meant as a resource for research on the immune response to SARS-CoV-2. The samples were drawn from two sources: the first 160 participants of the ongoing ImmuneRACE study, and fewer than 1,500 subjects contributed by 6 global collaborators. Sample metadata almost always included a de-identified subject ID, COVID-19 status, age in years and sex. HLA class I and class II types, where available, came from metadata supplied by the sample provider rather than from assay-based typing.

TCRbeta CDR3 regions were amplified from genomic DNA by means of the immunoSEQ Assay, a bias-controlled multiplex PCR. Turning to the authors' computational methods: Within the assay, amplification of reference gene primers was used to estimate how many nucleated cells each sample contained. Sequence reads were collapsed and filtered to measure the absolute abundance of every unique TCRbeta CDR3 rearrangement. For each sample, productive Simpson clonality was calculated as the square root of Simpson's diversity index over productive rearrangements. TCRdb provides this immuneACCESS table in a form limited to in-frame rearrangements. Some clones are lacking; in checked studies, under half of them reflect an unresolved V gene, and why the rest are absent is not known. V and J calls plus clone size are reproduced from that table; the DNA served to infer D and trimming. The sample contains about 210,000 clones, 80% to 85% of them found a single time. More than 8.5% of the sample belongs to the ten largest clones.

Participants in the prospective study were enrolled through a virtual design, were aged roughly 18 to 90 years, and lived in 24 United States geographic areas. In the prospective study, participants were assigned to cohorts based on the clinical history participants reported in a screening survey and a study questionnaire. Mobile phlebotomists in the prospective study collected whole blood, serum and a nasopharyngeal or oropharyngeal swab from every participant. Participants in the prospective study had the option to provide additional blood draws and questionnaires over a 2-month period. Prospective study blood samples were shipped either frozen or at room temperature before DNA extraction. From cysteine to phenylalanine, the CDR3 is 13 amino acids long. CDR3 DNA is the only sequence kept; it has 39 bases, read in frame from the first base. Via the germline V gene, CDR1 is SGHTA and CDR2 FQGNSA. Trimmed from V: 3 bases; trimmed from J: 6 bases; junction bases lacking a gene match: 1.

The investigation overall reported the following: Clinical and demographic metadata were provided uncurated, with the amount varying by source and participant.

This receptor chain uses TRBV7-2 and TRBJ2-3, and TRBD1 matches 9 of the central bases. The source of this sequence is a woman between 50 and 59 years old with acute COVID-19. Sequenced sample: PBMCs or T cells enriched from blood (not recorded which). The DNA reads TGTGCCAGCAGCTTCGGACAGGGGGATACGCAGTATTTT. The encoded protein is CASSFGQGDTQYF.